One sample yielded the 28 T cell receptor beta chains listed below, sequenced in a study of blood T cell repertoires in COVID-19. The table came from immunoSEQ multiplex PCR; TCRdb's copy has only in-frame clones and leaves some out. The data hold roughly 100,000 clones, with roughly four fifths observed a single time. Sequencing used peripheral blood. These receptors originate from a man in his sixties with acute or convalescent COVID-19.

V usage is TRBV7-2 and J usage is TRBJ1-2, with 10 positions matching TRBD1. Germline trimming cut 5 bases from V and 4 bases from J; bases unmatched to any gene: 7. The CDR3 totals 15 residues. Germline lookup yields CDR1 SGHTA and CDR2 FQGNSA. This CDR3 is CASSPQRTGGYGYTF. The CDR3 nucleotides are TGTGCCAGCAGCCCCCAGAGGACAGGGGGCTATGGCTACACCTTC.

The J gene is TRBJ1-2, the V gene TRBV12-3 or TRBV12-4; D is perhaps TRBD1 (5 bases). Trimming cost V 5 bases and J 3 bases, with 10 bases left between them. The CDR3 consists of 13 residues. The CDR3 sequence: CASSPDSDYGYTF. As DNA, the CDR3 is TGTGCCAGCAGTCCCGACAGTGACTATGGCTACACCTTC.

The V gene is TRBV6-6, the J gene TRBJ2-1, with 8 bases matching TRBD1. Germline-derived CDR1 and CDR2 are MNHNY and SVGAGI (reference sequence). The CDR3 runs 21 residues. V lost 6 bases to trimming and J lost 7 bases; unmatched junction nucleotides: 29. CDR3 protein: CASSRAQGATGARGRSNEQFF. The CDR3 coding sequence is TGTGCCAGCAGCCGGGCGCAGGGGGCAACAGGGGCTAGAGGGAGGAGTAATGAGCAGTTCTTC.

The V and J genes are TRBV10-3 and TRBJ1-1; 7 nucleotides agree with TRBD1. Trimming took 6 bases from V and 1 from J; bases not matched to a gene: 5. Germline V gene data show CDR1 as ENHRY and CDR2 as SYGVKD. This CDR3 spans 14 amino acids. The CDR3 reads CAIRRDSQNTEAFF. The CDR3 DNA is TGTGCCATCAGGAGGGACAGTCAGAACACTGAAGCTTTCTTT.

V gene TRBV11-3 combines with J gene TRBJ1-2; 7 bases are shared with TRBD1. The CDR3 is 16 residues long. With 5 bases clipped from V and 5 bases from J, the junction kept 14 bases outside the gene matches. The germline CDR1 and CDR2 sequences are SGHNT and YENEEA. CDR3: CASSLIGTAAQYGYTF. In nucleotides, the CDR3 is TGTGCCAGCAGCCTCATCGGGACAGCGGCTCAATATGGCTACACCTTC.

V gene TRBV9 combines with J gene TRBJ1-3, with a tentative D call TRBD1 (5 bases). The germline V gene has CDR1 SGDLS and CDR2 YYNGEE. CDR3 length equals 14 residues. V lost 3 bases and J lost 4, with 11 bases in between. The CDR3 coding sequence is TGTGCCAGCAGCGAACAGGACGCCGGAAACACCATATATTTT. This sequence encodes CASSEQDAGNTIYF. Variable domain in full (rest from reference TRBV9 and TRBJ1-3): DSGVTQTPKHLITATGQRVTLRCSPRSGDLSVYWYQQSLDQGLQFLIQYYNGEERAKGNILERFSAQQFPDLHSELNLSSLELGDSALYFCASSEQDAGNTIYFGEGSWLTVV.

The chain carries TRBV5-4 and TRBJ2-5; 9 bases align to TRBD1. V was pared by 3 bases and J by 5 bases, with 5 bases of the junction left unmatched. The CDR3 runs to 14 residues. Germline V gene lookup returns CDR1 SGHNT and CDR2 YYREEE (reference sequence). The CDR3 nucleotides read TGTGCCAGCAGCTCGACAGGGGGGGGTGAGACCCAGTACTTC. It is translated as CASSSTGGGETQYF.

This rearrangement joins TRBV18 to TRBJ2-1, with 9 positions matching TRBD2. The V segment lost 3 bases and the J segment 2 bases; nucleotides outside the gene matches: 2. Germline V lookup: CDR1 KGHSH, CDR2 LQKENI. The CDR3 sequence is 15 residues long. DNA for the CDR3: TGTGCCAGCTCACCCGGGACTAGCACCTACAATGAGCAGTTCTTC. Amino acid sequence: CASSPGTSTYNEQFF.

The CDR3 is CAWNTGDNQPQHF. The CDR3 nucleotides are TGTGCCTGGAACACAGGAGATAATCAGCCCCAGCATTTT. The chain joins TRBV30 to TRBJ1-5; a weak D match, TRBD1 (5 bases). Trimming shortened V by 4 bases and J by 4 bases, and 11 bases separated the two germline ends. CDR1 GTSNPN and CDR2 SVGIG come from the germline V gene (reference sequence). This CDR3 has 13 amino acids.

This chain joins TRBV19 and TRBJ2-5; D call uncertain. V lost 0 bases and J 5 bases, leaving 7 bases between the germline ends. The CDR3 has 13 residues. Germline V CDR1 and CDR2: LNHDA, SQIVND (reference sequence). The CDR3 protein is CASSIDPRETQYF. CDR3 coding DNA: TGTGCCAGTAGTATAGATCCCCGGGAGACCCAGTACTTC.

The rearrangement joins TRBV7-9 to TRBJ2-3, with D perhaps TRBD2 (5 bases). The CDR3 is made up of 15 amino acids. Germline CDR1 is SEHNR and CDR2 is FQNEAQ (reference sequence). With 1 base removed from V and 2 bases from J, the gap between germline ends came to 10 bases. The CDR3 nucleotides read TGTGCCAGCAGCTTAGGACGGGAAGTCACAGATACGCAGTATTTT. Translated, it gives CASSLGREVTDTQYF.

This CDR3 is CASSQTPGGGGTDTQYF. CDR3 coding DNA: TGCGCCAGCAGCCAAACCCCGGGGGGTGGGGGAACAGATACGCAGTATTTT. The chain has TRBV4-1 and TRBJ2-3; 7 bases line up with TRBD2. CDR3 size: 17 residues. V lost 2 bases, J lost 3 bases, and 11 bases stayed unmatched. From germline, CDR1 is MGHRA and CDR2 YSYEKL.

The chain has TRBV5-1 and TRBJ2-7; 8 bases agree with TRBD1. The CDR3 contains 14 residues. Germline lookup yields CDR1 SGHRS and CDR2 YFSETQ. Germline trimming cut 4 bases from V and 7 bases from J; bases unmatched to any gene: 10. CDR3 DNA: TGCGCCAGCAGCCCCGGACAGGGACCGGGGGAGCAGTACGTC. Its protein product is CASSPGQGPGEQYV.

The chain joins TRBV9 to TRBJ2-3; no firm D call. V dropped 0 bases and J dropped 2 bases, with 16 bases sitting between them. The germline V gene has CDR1 SGDLS and CDR2 YYNGEE. The CDR3 is made up of 17 amino acids. This CDR3 reads CASSVGEAKEITDTQYF. Here the CDR3 DNA reads TGTGCCAGCAGCGTAGGTGAAGCGAAGGAAATCACAGATACGCAGTATTTT.

The chain uses TRBV6-1 and TRBJ2-2; 7 nucleotides match TRBD2. Per the germline V gene, CDR1 is MNHNS and CDR2 is SASEGT. The V segment lost 2 bases and the J segment 5 bases; nucleotides outside the gene matches: 2. This CDR3 region has 14 residues. CDR3 DNA: TGTGCCAGCAGTGAACAGCGGGGTACCGGGGAGCTGTTTTTT. Residues: CASSEQRGTGELFF.

V is TRBV7-5 and J is TRBJ1-6; TRBD1 is taken as the D call from the table, unchecked against the DNA. TRBV7-5 is given as a pseudogene. The CDR3 consists of 14 residues. CDR3 sequence: CARSLDRDNSPLHF. DNA of the CDR3: TGTGCCAGAAGCTTAGACAGGGATAATTCACCCCTCCACTTT.

The chain combines TRBV28 with TRBJ1-5; no reliable D call. CDR3 length equals 18 residues. Trimming removed 2 bases at V and 2 bases at J, with 19 bases between. Per the germline V gene, CDR1 is MDHEN and CDR2 is SYDVKM. The CDR3 bases are TGTGCCAGCAGTTTACGTGGAGCGACGGCACCGGGCAATCAGCCCCAGCATTTT. It yields the protein CASSLRGATAPGNQPQHF.

Turning to this clone: The junction differs from germline at one of its ends, possibly a read error. J is TRBJ2-5 and V is TRBV6-2 or TRBV6-3; possibly TRBD1 for D (5 bases). CDR3 length: 15 amino acids. Germline-derived CDR1 and CDR2 are MNHEY and SVGEGT. The CDR3 DNA reads TGTGCCAGCAGCTCCACCCCGGACACAAGAGAGGCCCAGTACTTC. Encoded protein: CASSSTPDTREAQYF.

The chain is built from TRBV7-9 and TRBJ1-5, with 8 bases fitting TRBD1. Per germline, CDR1 SEHNR and CDR2 FQNEAQ (reference sequence). V shed 5 bases, J shed 3 bases, and the junction held 6 bases outside the gene matches. The length of the CDR3 is 15 residues. The CDR3 protein is CASSPWTGINQPQHF. The CDR3 DNA reads as TGTGCCAGCAGCCCATGGACAGGGATCAATCAGCCCCAGCATTTT.

In DNA, the CDR3 is TGTGCCAGCAGCTTGCAGACAGGGAGAAACACTGAAGCTTTCTTT. It yields the protein CASSLQTGRNTEAFF. The genes are TRBV7-6 and TRBJ1-1; 7 nucleotides agree with TRBD1. Germline V gene sequence: CDR1 SGHVS, CDR2 FNYEAQ. J lost 2 bases, V lost 3 bases, and 6 bases had no gene match. This CDR3 has 15 amino acids.

The chain combines TRBV5-4 with TRBJ2-6; D gene ambiguous. The CDR3 totals 15 residues. V lost 0 bases and J lost 0, with 4 bases in between. CDR1 is SGHNT and CDR2 is YYREEE in the germline V gene (reference sequence). The CDR3 here is CASSLASSGANVLTF. CDR3 coding DNA: TGTGCCAGCAGCTTGGCCAGCTCTGGGGCCAACGTCCTGACTTTC.

The chain uses TRBV11-2 and TRBJ2-3, with 7 bases matching TRBD2. The CDR3 contains 16 residues. J gave up 1 base and V 1 base, and 5 bases lay outside the gene matches. The germline gives CDR1 SGHAT, CDR2 FQNNGV. The CDR3 here is CASSLGAGLGTDTQYF. The CDR3 DNA follows: TGTGCCAGCAGCTTAGGAGCGGGATTGGGCACAGATACGCAGTATTTT.

CDR3 protein: CASSLSQAGGRETQYF. In nucleotides, the CDR3 is TGTGCCAGCAGCTTATCACAGGCGGGAGGTCGGGAGACCCAGTACTTC. The chain links TRBV7-2 to TRBJ2-5, with 8 bases identical to TRBD2. CDR1 and CDR2 from the germline V gene are SGHTA and FQGNSA. Trimming removed 2 bases from V and 5 bases from J; junction bases left unmatched: 10. The CDR3 contains 16 residues.

CDR3 sequence reads: CASSNLAGASFF. The CDR3 DNA sequence: TGTGCCAGCAGTAACCTAGCGGGGGCGTCGTTCTTC. V usage is TRBV27 and J usage is TRBJ2-1; 10 bases are a match to TRBD2. CDR1 is MNHEY, CDR2 SMNVEV, per germline (reference sequence). Trimming took 5 bases from V and 15 from J; bases not matched to a gene: 7. This CDR3 is built from 12 residues.

The chain joins TRBV30 to TRBJ1-2; the D gene is possibly TRBD1 (6 bases). Per the germline V gene, CDR1 is GTSNPN and CDR2 is SVGIG (reference sequence). The germline V and J ends were trimmed by 4 bases and 4 bases, with 16 bases remaining between them. CDR3 length equals 14 residues. In DNA form, the CDR3 reads TGTGCCTGGACCCGTGGACAGACCTTCTATGGCTACACCTTC. Encoded protein: CAWTRGQTFYGYTF.

This clone was seen more than once but under ten times. Other DNA sequences in the same sample also yield this CDR3. CDR3 amino acids: CASSFGGSNEKLFF. Written as DNA, the CDR3 is TGCGCCAGCAGCTTTGGAGGGAGTAATGAAAAACTGTTTTTT. The genes are TRBV5-1 and TRBJ1-4; D remains ambiguous. The germline V and J ends were trimmed by 2 bases and 4 bases, with 9 bases remaining between them. CDR1 and CDR2 (germline): SGHRS, YFSETQ. The CDR3 runs 14 residues.

Concerning this clone itself: The germline gene is not matched at one end of the junction; a read error may be the cause. The chain uses TRBV24-1 and TRBJ1-2; 12 positions match TRBD1. Looked up from germline, CDR1 is KGHDR and CDR2 is SFDVKD. CDR3 length: 16 amino acids. This chain's CDR3 is CATSEYRDRGPSTLPF. The CDR3 nucleotides are TGTGCCACCAGTGAATACCGGGACAGGGGGCCGTCCACACTGCCCTTC.

Within the sample, this clone is medium-sized. The chain employs TRBV30 and TRBJ1-5; 7 bases map to TRBD1. The CDR3 spans 14 residues. CDR1 is GTSNPN, CDR2 SVGIG, per germline (reference sequence). V was clipped by 4 bases and J by 6 bases; unmatched bases: 9. The CDR3 DNA reads as TGTGCCTGGACCCTAACAGGGGTTGGTCAGCCCCAGCATTTT. It yields the protein CAWTLTGVGQPQHF.